The T cell receptor beta chain described here comes from a study of cytomegalovirus exposure and HLA in healthy donors. Findings of the study overall: Later on, a genetic analysis was performed. It linked a missense variant in DCLRE1C with V- and J-gene trimming of TCR beta. In a later analysis, at a false discovery rate of 0.05, about 17,000 TCR beta sequences matched HLA alleles. The likely explanation for a cluster of highly shared sequence variants was sequencing artifact.

The CDR3 is 18 residues long. Looked up from germline, CDR1 is GTSNPN and CDR2 is SVGIG (reference sequence). V was pared by 2 bases and J by 0 bases, with 12 bases of the junction left unmatched. Only a few counts were recorded for this clone. Antigen unknown. This PCR relied on a set of 60 Vbeta primers and 13 Jbeta primers. The assay was immunoSEQ multiplex PCR, and TCRdb's table has in-frame clones only and misses some. Of 95,000 to 110,000 clones listed, 77% are singletons. The source of this sequence is a male donor in good health and CMV-seronegative. Source material: PBMCs. The V call is TRBV30, the J call TRBJ1-5; 8 bases are shared with TRBD1. Here the CDR3 reads CAWSQGQGPTYSNQPQHF. The CDR3 DNA is TGTGCCTGGAGTCAAGGACAGGGACCCACCTATAGCAATCAGCCCCAGCATTTT. Together with reference TRBV30 and TRBJ1-5, the CDR3 gives the full variable domain: SQTIHQWPATLVQPVGSPLSLECTVEGTSNPNLYWYRQAAGRGLQLLFYSVGIGQISSEVPQNLSASRPQDRQFILSSKKLLLSDSGFYLCAWSQGQGPTYSNQPQHFGDGTRLSIL.